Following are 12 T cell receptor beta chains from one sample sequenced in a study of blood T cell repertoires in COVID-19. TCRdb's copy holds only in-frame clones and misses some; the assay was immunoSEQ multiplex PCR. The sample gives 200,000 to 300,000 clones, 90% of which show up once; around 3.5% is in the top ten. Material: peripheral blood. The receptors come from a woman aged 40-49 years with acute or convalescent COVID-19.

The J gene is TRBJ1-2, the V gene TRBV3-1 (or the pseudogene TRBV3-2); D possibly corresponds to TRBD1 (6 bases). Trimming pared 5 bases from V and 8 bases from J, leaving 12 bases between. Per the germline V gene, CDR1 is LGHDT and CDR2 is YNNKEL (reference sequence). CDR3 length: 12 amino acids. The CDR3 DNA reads TGTGCCAGCAGCACAGGGACTAGGGGCTACACCTTC. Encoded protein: CASSTGTRGYTF.

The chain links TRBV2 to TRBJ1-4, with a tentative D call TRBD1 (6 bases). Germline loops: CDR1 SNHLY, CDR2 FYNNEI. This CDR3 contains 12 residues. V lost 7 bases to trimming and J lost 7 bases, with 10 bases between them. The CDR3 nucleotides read TGTGCCAGCACCGGGGGGGCTGAAAAACTGTTTTTT. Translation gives CASTGGAEKLFF.

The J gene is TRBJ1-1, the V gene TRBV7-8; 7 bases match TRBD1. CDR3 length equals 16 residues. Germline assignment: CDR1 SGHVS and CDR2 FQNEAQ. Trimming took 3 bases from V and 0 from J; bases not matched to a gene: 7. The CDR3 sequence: CASSFRGGGLNTEAFF. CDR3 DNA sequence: TGTGCCAGCAGCTTTCGAGGGGGCGGGCTGAACACTGAAGCTTTCTTT.

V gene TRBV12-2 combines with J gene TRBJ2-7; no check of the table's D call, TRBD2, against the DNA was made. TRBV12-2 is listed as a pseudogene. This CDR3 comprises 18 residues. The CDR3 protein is CASRLKSPTRGGSYEQYV. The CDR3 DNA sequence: TGTGCAAGTCGCTTAAAGAGTCCCACAAGGGGAGGGTCCTACGAGCAGTACGTC.

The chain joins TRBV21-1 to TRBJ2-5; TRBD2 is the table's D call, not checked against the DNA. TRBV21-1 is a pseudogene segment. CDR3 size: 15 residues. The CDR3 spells CASSPMGGGEETQYF. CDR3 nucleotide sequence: TGTGCCAGCAGCCCCATGGGTGGGGGGGAAGAGACCCAGTACTTC.

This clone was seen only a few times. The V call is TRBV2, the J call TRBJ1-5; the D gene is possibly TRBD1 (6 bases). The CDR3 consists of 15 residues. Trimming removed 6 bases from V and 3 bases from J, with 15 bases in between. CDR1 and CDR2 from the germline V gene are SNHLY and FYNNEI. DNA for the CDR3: TGTGCCAGCAGGCGAGGGGGATTCTTCAATCAGCCCCAGCATTTT. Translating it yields CASRRGGFFNQPQHF.

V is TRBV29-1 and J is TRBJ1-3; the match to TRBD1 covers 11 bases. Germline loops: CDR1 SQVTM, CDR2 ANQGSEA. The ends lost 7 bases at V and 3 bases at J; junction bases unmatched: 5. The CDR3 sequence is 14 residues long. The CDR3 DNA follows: TGCAGCGCGGGACAGGGGGGGGATGGAAACACCATATATTTT. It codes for CSAGQGGDGNTIYF.

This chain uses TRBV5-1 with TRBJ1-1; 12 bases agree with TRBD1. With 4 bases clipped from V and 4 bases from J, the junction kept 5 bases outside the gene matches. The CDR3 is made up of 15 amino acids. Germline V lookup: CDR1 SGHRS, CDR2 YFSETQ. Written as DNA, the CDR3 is TGCGCCAGCAGCCGGGGACAGGGGGCGGTCACTGAAGCTTTCTTT. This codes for CASSRGQGAVTEAFF.

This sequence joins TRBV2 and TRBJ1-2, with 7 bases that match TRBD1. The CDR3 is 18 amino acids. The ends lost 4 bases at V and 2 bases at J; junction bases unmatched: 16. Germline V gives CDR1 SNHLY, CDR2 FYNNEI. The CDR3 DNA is TGTGCCAGCAGTGGGGTGGGACAGCGAGCCTATCCAAACTATGGCTACACCTTC. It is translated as CASSGVGQRAYPNYGYTF.

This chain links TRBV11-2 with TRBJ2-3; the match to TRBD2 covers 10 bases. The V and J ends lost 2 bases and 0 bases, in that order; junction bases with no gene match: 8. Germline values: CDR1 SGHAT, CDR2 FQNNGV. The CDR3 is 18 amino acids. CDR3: CASSLMASGGLSTDTQYF. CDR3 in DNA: TGTGCCAGCAGCTTAATGGCTAGCGGGGGCCTAAGCACAGATACGCAGTATTTT. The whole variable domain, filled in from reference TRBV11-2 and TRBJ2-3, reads EAGVAQSPRYKIIEKRQSVAFWCNPISGHATLYWYQQILGQGPKLLIQFQNNGVVDDSQLPKDRFSAERLKGVDSTLKIQPAKLEDSAVYLCASSLMASGGLSTDTQYFGPGTRLTVL.

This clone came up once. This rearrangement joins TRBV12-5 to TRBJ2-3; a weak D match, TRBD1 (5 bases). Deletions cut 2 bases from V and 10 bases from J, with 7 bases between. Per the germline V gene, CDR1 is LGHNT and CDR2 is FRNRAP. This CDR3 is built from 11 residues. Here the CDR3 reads CASGLTGAQYF. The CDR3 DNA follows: TGTGCTAGTGGTTTGACAGGCGCGCAGTATTTT.

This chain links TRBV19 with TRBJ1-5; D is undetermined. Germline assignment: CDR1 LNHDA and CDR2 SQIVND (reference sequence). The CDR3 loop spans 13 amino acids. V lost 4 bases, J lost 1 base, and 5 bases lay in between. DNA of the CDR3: TGTGCCAGTAGTAGTCGGAGCAATCAGCCCCAGCATTTT. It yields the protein CASSSRSNQPQHF.